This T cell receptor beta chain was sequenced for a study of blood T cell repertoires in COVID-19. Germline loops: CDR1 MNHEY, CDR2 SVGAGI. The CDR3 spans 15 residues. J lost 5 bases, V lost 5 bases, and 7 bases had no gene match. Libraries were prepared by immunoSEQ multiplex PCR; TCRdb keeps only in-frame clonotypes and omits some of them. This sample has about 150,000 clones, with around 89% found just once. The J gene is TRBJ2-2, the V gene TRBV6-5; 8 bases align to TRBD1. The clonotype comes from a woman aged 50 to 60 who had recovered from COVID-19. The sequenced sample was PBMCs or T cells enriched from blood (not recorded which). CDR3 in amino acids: CASSRQGTITGELFF. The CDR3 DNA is TGTGCCAGCAGTCGACAGGGGACGATTACCGGGGAGCTGTTTTTT.